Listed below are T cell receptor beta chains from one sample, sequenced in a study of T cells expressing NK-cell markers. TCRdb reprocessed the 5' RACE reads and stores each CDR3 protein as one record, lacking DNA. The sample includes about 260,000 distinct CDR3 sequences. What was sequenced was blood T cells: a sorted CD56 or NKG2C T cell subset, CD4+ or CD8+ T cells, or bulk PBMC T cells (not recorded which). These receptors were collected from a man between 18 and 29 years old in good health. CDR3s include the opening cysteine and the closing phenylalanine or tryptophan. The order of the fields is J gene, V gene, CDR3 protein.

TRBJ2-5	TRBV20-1	CSEGGYETQYF
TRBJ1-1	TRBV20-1	CSAPPGQNTEAFF
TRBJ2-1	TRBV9	CASSVATASGFSSYNEQFF
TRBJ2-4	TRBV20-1	CSALAKNIQYF
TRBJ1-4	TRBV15	CATSRDGSSNEKLFF
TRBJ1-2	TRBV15	CATSRTGGADGYTF
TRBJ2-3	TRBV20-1	CSARLSRTSGTDTQYF
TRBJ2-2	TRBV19	CASTTRGGQNTGELFF
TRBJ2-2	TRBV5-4	CASSLPVGGSGGELFF
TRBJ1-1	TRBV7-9	CASSLVEGAPPEAFF
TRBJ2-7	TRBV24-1	CATSDLGRNEQYF
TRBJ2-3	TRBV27	CASSLSGFPDTQYF
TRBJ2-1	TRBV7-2	CASGLSGTTNEQFF
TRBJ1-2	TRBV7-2	CASSETRQGASGYTF
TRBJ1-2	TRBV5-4	CASSLDGQGARRNGYTF
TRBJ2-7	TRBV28	CASSSVALSSYEQYF
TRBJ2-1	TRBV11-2	CASSSFRDRKYEQFF
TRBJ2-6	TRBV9	CASSATGRGRGTGANVLTF
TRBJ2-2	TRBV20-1	CSAIGTDTGELFF
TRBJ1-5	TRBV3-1	CASSQDGQGGQPQHF
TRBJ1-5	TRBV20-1	CSAKTDRFNQPQHF
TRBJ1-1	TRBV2	CASSERGRDTEAFF
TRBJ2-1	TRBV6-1	CASSPRTRSNEQFF
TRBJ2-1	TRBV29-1	CSVMPNSGRAPYNEQFF
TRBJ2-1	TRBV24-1	CATSDWTSGTEQFF
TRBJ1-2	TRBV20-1	CSARAGAGGGYTF
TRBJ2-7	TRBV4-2	CASSQEPVGGSYEQYF
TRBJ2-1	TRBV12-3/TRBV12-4	CASTPIGRTRRNEQFF
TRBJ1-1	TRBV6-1	CASRYGNTEAFF
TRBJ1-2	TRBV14	CASSPTGLPRIGYTF
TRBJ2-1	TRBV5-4	CASSSEGREPFNEQFF
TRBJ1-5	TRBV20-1	CSARFGQAGQPQHF
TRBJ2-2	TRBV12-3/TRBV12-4	CASSHRERTGELFF
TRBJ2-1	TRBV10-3	CAIMGTGTEQFF
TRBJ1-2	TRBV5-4	CASSLGTETNYGYTF
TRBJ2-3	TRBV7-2	CASSLVGRARHTDTQYF
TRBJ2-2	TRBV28	CASNLDWAGGRSGELFF
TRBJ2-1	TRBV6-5	CASSPRLAGVYEQFF
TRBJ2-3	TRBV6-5	CASSSVGQGTDTQYF
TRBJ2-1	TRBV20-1	CSVKGGYNEQFF
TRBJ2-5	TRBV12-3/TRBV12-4	CASSLALQGVETQYF
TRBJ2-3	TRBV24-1	CATSEATGTDTQYF
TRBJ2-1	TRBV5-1	CASSPGLAGGGNEQFF
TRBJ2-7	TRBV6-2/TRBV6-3	CASSYSKEHPYEQYF
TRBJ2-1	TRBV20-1	CSAKVAGDAYNEQFF
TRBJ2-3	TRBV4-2	CASSQRFDPDTQYF
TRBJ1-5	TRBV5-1	CASSPGTDSLPQHF
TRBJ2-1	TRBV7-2	CASSLDPRDRVYEQFF
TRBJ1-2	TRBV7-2	CASSFGSNSLLVYTF
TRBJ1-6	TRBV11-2	CASRPDTSEISPLHF
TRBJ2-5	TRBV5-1	CASSAGHPGRETQYF
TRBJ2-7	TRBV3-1	CASSQAGMGEQYF
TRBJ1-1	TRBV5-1	CASSLDPGENTEAFF
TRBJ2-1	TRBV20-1	CSARSPTGLGPTRTYNEQFF
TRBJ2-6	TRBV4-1	CASSQGWGTGANVLTF